Given below is one T cell receptor beta chain in context. V lost 5 bases, J lost 0 bases, and 11 bases lay in between. The CDR3 is 15 amino acids. CDR1 SGHVT and CDR2 SQSDAQ come from the germline V gene. Profiling relied on immunoSEQ multiplex PCR, and the TCRdb table lists in-frame clones only, not all of them. The table records around 310,000 clones, around nine tenths of them present only once. The study drew participants aged about 18 to 95 years from some 25 US areas. Participants' reported clinical history set cohort assignment. The entry originates in a study of blood T cell repertoires in COVID-19. On the study more broadly: PBMCs, B-cell-depleted T cells, or T cells were the source of the cDNA or gDNA that made up the material.

The sequencing input was PBMCs or T cells enriched from blood (not recorded which). The sequence came from a woman aged 40 to 50 who had recovered from COVID-19. This chain links TRBV7-4 with TRBJ2-4, with a weak D call TRBD2 (6 bases). The CDR3 DNA reads as TGTGCCAGCAGCCGAGAGGGACTAGCCAAAAACATTCAGTACTTC. Amino acids: CASSREGLAKNIQYF.